This entry describes one T cell receptor beta chain. It is likely a read error: a sequence one base away is far more abundant. This sample was taken from a study of regulatory T cells in long-lasting Graves disease. This CDR3 contains 14 residues. Looked up from germline, CDR1 is MNHEY and CDR2 is SMNVEV (reference sequence). Deletions cut 5 bases from V and 2 bases from J, with 12 bases between. HTBI primers from iRepertoire and Arm-PCR of CDR3 regions yielded the TCR beta libraries. TCRdb redid the calling of the multiplex PCR reads with MiXCR, one entry per CDR3 protein. The sample holds roughly 410,000 distinct CDR3 sequences; 15% are singletons and the top ten take roughly 8%. Time point in this sample: newly diagnosed GD, antithyroid drugs for less than 3 months. RNA from PBMCs was the source of the TCR library. Separately, the same data were catalogued under a study of T cells in Graves' hyperthyroidism and ophthalmopathy.

The material sequenced was peripheral blood mononuclear cells (PBMCs), taken at new diagnosis, from a patient treated with antithyroid drugs. The rearrangement joins TRBV27 to TRBJ1-1; D perhaps matches TRBD1 (5 bases). This clonotype was sampled from a woman aged 40 to 50 with Graves disease. CDR3 residues: CASSQGESNTEAFF. CDR3 coding DNA: TGTGCCAGCAGTCAGGGTGAAAGTAACACTGAAGCTTTCTTT.